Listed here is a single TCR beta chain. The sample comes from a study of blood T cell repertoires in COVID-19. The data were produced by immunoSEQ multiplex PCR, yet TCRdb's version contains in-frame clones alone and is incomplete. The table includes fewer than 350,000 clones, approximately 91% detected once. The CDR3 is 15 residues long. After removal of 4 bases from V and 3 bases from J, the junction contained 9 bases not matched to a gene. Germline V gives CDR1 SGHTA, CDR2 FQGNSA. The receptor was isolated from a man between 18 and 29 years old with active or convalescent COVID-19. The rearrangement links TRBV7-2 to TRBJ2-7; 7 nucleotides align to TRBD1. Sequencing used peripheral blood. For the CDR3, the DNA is TGTGCCAGCAGCTCCACCGGGACAGCTTACTACGAGCAGTACTTC. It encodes CASSSTGTAYYEQYF.